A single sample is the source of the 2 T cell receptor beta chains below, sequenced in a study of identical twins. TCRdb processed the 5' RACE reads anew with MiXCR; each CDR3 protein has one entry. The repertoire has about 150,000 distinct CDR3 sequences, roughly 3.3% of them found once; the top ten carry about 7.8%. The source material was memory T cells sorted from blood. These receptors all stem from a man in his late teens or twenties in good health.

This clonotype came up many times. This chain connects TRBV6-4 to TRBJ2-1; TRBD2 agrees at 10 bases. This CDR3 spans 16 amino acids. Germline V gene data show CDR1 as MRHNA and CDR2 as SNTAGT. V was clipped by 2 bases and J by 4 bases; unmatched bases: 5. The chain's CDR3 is CASSDRRTSGYNEQFF. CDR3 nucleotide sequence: TGTGCCAGCAGTGACCGAAGGACTAGCGGATACAATGAGCAGTTCTTC.

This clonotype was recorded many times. The CDR3 bases are TGTGCCAGCAGCTTAAGGGACAGTGCGAATCAGCCCCAGCATTTT. Translated: CASSLRDSANQPQHF. V gene TRBV7-8 combines with J gene TRBJ1-5; 7 bases are a match to TRBD1. The CDR3 length is 15 residues. Per germline, CDR1 SGHVS and CDR2 FQNEAQ. After removal of 2 bases from V and 4 bases from J, the junction contained 5 bases not matched to a gene.